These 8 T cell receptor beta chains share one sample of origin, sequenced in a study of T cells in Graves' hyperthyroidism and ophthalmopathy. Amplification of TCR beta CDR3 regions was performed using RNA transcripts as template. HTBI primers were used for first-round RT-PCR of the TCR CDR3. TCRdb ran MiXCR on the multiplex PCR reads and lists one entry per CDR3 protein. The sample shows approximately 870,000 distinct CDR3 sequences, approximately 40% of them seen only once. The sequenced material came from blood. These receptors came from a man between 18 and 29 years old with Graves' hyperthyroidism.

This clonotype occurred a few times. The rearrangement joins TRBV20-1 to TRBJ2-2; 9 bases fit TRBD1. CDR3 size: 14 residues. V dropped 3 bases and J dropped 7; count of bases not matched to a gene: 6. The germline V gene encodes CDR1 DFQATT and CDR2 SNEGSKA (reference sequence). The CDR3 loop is CSASQQGAFGELFF. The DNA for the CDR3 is TGCAGTGCTAGTCAACAGGGGGCGTTCGGGGAGCTGTTTTTT.

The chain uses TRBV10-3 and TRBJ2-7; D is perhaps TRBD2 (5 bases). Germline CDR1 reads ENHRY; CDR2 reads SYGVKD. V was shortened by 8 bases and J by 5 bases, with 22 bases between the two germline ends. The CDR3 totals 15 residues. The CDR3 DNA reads TGTGCCATCGGGAGCCGAGGAGGCGGGTCTCACGAGCAGTACTTC. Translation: CAIGSRGGGSHEQYF.

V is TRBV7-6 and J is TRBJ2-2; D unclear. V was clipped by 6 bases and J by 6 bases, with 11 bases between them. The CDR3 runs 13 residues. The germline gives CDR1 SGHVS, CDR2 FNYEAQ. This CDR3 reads CASSYSVSGELFF. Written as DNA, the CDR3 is TGTGCCAGCAGTTACTCGGTTTCCGGGGAGCTGTTTTTT. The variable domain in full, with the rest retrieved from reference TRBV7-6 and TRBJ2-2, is GAGVSQSPRYKVTKRGQDVALRCDPISGHVSLYWYRQALGQGPEFLTYFNYEAQQDKSGLPNDRFSAERPEGSISTLTIQRTEQRDSAMYRCASSYSVSGELFFGEGSRLTVL.

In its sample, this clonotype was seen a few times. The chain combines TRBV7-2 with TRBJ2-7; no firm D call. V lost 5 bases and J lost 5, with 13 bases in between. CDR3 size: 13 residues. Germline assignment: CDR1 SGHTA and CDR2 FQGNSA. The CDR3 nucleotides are TGTGCCAGCAGCCTCTTAGTCCCTAACGAGCAGTACTTC. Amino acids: CASSLLVPNEQYF.

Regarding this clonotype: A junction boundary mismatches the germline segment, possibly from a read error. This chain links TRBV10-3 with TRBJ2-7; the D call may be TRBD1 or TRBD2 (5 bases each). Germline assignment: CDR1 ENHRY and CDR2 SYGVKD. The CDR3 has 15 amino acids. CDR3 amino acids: CASSHSSGASYEQYF. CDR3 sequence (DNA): TGTGCCAGCAGTCATTCGTCCGGGGCATCCTACGAGCAGTACTTC.

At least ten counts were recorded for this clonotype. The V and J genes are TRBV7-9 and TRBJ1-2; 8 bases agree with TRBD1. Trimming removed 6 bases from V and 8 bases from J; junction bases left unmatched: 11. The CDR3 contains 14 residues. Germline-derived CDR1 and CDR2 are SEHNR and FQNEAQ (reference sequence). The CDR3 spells CASSLGQGNRGYTF. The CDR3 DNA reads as TGTGCCAGCAGTCTCGGACAGGGAAACCGGGGCTACACCTTC.

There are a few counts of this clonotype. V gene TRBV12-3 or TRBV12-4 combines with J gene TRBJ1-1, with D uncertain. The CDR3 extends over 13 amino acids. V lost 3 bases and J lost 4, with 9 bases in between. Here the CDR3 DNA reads TGTGCCAGCAGTTTGGAGGGCATCACTGAAGCTTTCTTT. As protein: CASSLEGITEAFF.

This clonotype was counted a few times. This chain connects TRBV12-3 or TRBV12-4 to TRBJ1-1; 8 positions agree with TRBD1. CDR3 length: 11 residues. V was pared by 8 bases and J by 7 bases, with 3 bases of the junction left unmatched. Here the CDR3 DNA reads TGTGCCAGCGGGACAGGATTTGAAGCTTTCTTT. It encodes CASGTGFEAFF.